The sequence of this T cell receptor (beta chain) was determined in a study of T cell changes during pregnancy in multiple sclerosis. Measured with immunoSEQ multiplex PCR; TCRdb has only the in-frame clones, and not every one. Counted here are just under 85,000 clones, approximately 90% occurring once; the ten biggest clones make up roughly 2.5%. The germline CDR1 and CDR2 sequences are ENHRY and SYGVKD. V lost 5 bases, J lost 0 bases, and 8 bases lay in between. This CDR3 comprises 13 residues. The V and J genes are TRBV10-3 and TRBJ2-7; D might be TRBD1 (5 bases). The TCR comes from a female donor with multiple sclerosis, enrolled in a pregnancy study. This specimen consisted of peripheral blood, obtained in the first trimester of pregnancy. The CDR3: CAISSTDSYEQYF. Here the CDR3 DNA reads TGTGCCATCAGTTCGACAGACTCCTACGAGCAGTACTTC.